This TCR beta chain was retrieved from a study of CD8+ T cells in alopecia areata. Study overall: Treated patients were dosed with oral tofacitinib, taking 5 to 10 mg twice daily.

The germline V gene has CDR1 GTSNPN and CDR2 SVGIG (reference sequence). Trimming pared 3 bases from V and 4 bases from J, leaving 15 bases between. The CDR3 loop spans 14 amino acids. RNA was extracted and reverse transcribed into cDNA as the sequencing template. TCRdb's copy holds only in-frame clones and misses some; the assay was immunoSEQ multiplex PCR. Of more than 110,000 clones in the sample, 82% are singletons; the top ten hold 20% to 25%. Stated treatment: oral pan-JAK inhibitor, 5-10 mg twice daily. The receptor was derived from a human donor with alopecia areata. The rearrangement links TRBV30 to TRBJ1-2; D is uncertain. This sample comprised CD8+ T cells sorted from blood, obtained at week 4, from a patient treated with tofacitinib. The DNA of the CDR3 is TGTGCCTGGAGCGACGATCTGGAGGCCTATGGCTACACCTTC. It specifies CAWSDDLEAYGYTF.